Listed below are T cell receptor beta chains from one sample, sequenced in a study of cytomegalovirus exposure and HLA in healthy donors. The data were produced by immunoSEQ multiplex PCR, yet TCRdb's version contains in-frame clones alone and is incomplete. Of over 100,000 clones in the sample, about 74% are singletons; the top ten hold less than 3%. The sequencing sample was made of PBMCs. All receptors derive from a female donor in good health and CMV-seronegative. CDR3s include the opening cysteine and the closing phenylalanine or tryptophan. The order of the fields is V gene, J gene, D gene, clone size, CDR3 protein, CDR3 DNA. The D gene is left open where the match is weak. Rows may omit the clone size; those that give it use once, few, many or a size class.

TRBV5-4	TRBJ1-2	TRBD1	-	CASSLQGGYGYTF	TGTGCCAGCAGCTTACAGGGGGGCTATGGCTACACCTTC
TRBV20-1	TRBJ1-1	-	-	CSARAGPEAFF	TGCAGTGCTAGGGCGGGACCAGAAGCTTTCTTT
TRBV5-1	TRBJ2-3	-	-	CASSLRPGVTADTQYF	TGCGCCAGCAGCCTTCGACCGGGGGTGACGGCAGATACGCAGTATTTT
TRBV29-1	TRBJ2-5	-	once	CSVVPDSQETQYF	TGCAGCGTTGTACCCGACTCTCAAGAGACCCAGTACTTC
TRBV7-6	TRBJ2-1	TRBD1	-	CASSFSRLTGANTMSGQFF	TGTGCCAGCAGCTTTTCTCGACTTACAGGGGCGAATACAATGAGTGGGCAGTTCTTC
TRBV15	TRBJ1-3	-	-	CATSSGTSSGNTIYF	TGTGCCACCAGCTCGGGGACAAGCTCTGGAAACACCATATATTTT
TRBV6-1	TRBJ2-1	TRBD1	-	CASSGGRDRGLLYLYNEQFF	TGTGCCAGCAGTGGAGGCCGGGACAGGGGGCTCCTCTATCTCTACAATGAGCAGTTCTTC
TRBV7-2	TRBJ2-5	TRBD2	-	CASSLASGGAPKTQYF	TGTGCCAGCAGCTTAGCCAGCGGGGGGGCCCCGAAGACCCAGTACTTC
TRBV30	TRBJ1-2	-	few	CAWSATIKYGYTF	TGTGCCTGGAGTGCGACTATAAAATACGGCTACACCTTC
TRBV7-9	TRBJ2-3	-	-	CASSLVRVDTQYF	TGTGCCAGCAGCTTAGTGAGGGTAGATACGCAGTATTTT
TRBV1	TRBJ1-4	-	-	CTSRRGGTNEKLFF	TGCACCAGCAGAAGAGGGGGAACTAATGAAAAACTGTTTTTT
TRBV5-4	TRBJ2-7	TRBD2	-	CASSRGGGRGNEQYF	TGTGCCAGCAGCCGGGGGGGCGGGAGGGGGAACGAGCAGTACTTC
TRBV7-9	TRBJ2-7	-	few	CASSLDQGPAYEQYF	TGTGCCAGCAGCTTAGATCAGGGGCCAGCCTACGAGCAGTACTTC
TRBV13	TRBJ2-7	TRBD1	-	CASSSVYRGPDEQYF	TGTGCCAGCAGCTCGGTCTACAGGGGGCCTGACGAGCAGTACTTC
TRBV30	TRBJ1-2	TRBD1	-	CAWRPPTGVDYGYTF	TGTGCCTGGAGACCACCGACAGGGGTAGACTATGGCTACACCTTC
TRBV29-1	TRBJ1-5	TRBD1	-	CSVGTGVHQPQHF	TGCAGCGTTGGCACAGGGGTCCATCAGCCCCAGCATTTT
TRBV5-1	TRBJ1-6	-	-	CASSLGQNSPLHF	TGCGCCAGCAGCTTGGGACAGAATTCACCCCTCCACTTT